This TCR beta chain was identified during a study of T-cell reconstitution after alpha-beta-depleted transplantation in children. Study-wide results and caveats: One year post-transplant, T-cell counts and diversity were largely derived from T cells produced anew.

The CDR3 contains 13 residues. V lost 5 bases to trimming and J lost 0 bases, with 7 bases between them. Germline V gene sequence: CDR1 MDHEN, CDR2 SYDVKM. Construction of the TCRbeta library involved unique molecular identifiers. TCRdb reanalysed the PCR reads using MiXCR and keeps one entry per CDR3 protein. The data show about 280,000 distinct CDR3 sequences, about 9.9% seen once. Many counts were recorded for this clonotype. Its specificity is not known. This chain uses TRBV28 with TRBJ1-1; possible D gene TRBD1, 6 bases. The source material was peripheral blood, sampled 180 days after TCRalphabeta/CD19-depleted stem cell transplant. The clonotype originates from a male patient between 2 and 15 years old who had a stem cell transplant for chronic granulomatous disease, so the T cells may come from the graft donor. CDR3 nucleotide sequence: TGTGCCAGCAGTGGACAGCTGAACACTGAAGCTTTCTTT. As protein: CASSGQLNTEAFF.